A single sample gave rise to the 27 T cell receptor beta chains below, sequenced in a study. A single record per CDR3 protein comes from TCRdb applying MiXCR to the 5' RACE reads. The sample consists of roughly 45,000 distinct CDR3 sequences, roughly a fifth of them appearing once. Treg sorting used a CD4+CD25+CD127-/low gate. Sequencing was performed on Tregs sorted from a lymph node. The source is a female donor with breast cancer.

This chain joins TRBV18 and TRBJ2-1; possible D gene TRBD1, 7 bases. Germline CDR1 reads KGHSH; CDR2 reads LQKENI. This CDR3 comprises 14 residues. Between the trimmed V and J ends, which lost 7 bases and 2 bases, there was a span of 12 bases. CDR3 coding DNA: TGTGCCAGCTACCAGGGGGGTCCCTACAATGAGCAGTTCTTC. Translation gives CASYQGGPYNEQFF.

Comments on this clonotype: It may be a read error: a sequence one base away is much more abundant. The CDR3 region has the DNA TGCGCCGGCAGCTTGACAACCACAGGGGTCTATGGCTACACCTTC. This translates into CAGSLTTTGVYGYTF. The rearrangement uses TRBV5-1 and TRBJ1-2; 7 bases are shared with TRBD1. CDR1 is SGHRS, CDR2 YFSETQ, per germline. The CDR3 loop spans 15 amino acids.

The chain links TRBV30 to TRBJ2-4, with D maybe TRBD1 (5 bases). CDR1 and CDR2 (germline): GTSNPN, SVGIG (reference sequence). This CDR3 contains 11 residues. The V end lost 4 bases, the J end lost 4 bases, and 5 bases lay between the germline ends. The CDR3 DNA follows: TGTGCCTGGACAGGGAAAAACATTCAGTACTTC. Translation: CAWTGKNIQYF.

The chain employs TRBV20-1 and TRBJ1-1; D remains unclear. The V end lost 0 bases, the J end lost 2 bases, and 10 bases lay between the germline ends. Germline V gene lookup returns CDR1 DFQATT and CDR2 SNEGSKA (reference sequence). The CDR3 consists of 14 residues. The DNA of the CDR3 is TGCAGTGCTAGAGATGTGGCGGAAAACACTGAAGCTTTCTTT. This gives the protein CSARDVAENTEAFF.

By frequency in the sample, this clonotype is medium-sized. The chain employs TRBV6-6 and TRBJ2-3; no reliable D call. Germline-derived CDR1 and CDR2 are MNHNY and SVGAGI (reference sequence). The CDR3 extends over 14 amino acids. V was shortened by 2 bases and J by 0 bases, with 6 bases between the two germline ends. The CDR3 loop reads CASSYGVSTDTQYF. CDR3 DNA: TGTGCCAGCAGTTACGGTGTGAGCACAGATACGCAGTATTTT.

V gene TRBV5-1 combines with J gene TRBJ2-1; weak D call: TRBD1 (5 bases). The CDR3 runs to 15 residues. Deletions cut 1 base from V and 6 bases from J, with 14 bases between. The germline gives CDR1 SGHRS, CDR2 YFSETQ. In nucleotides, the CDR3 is TGCGCCAGCAGCTTGACCGGACATTCAGTCAATGAGCAGTTCTTC. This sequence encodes CASSLTGHSVNEQFF. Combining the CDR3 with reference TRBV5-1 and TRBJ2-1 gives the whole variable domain KAGVTQTPRYLIKTRGQQVTLSCSPISGHRSVSWYQQTPGQGLQFLFEYFSETQRNKGNFPGRFSGRQFSNSRSEMNVSTLELGDSALYLCASSLTGHSVNEQFFGPGTRLTVL.

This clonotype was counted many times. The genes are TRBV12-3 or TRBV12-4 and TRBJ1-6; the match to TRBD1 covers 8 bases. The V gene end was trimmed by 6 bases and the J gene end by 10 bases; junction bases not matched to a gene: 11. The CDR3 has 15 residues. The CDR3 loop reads CASSRWTGLGSPLHF. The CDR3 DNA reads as TGTGCCAGCAGCCGATGGACAGGGTTGGGATCACCCCTCCACTTT.

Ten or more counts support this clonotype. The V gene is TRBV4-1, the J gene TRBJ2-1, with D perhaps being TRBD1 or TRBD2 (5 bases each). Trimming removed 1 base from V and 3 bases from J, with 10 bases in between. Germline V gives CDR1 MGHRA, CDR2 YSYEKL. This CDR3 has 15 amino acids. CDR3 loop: CASSQGETVYNEQFF. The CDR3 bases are TGCGCCAGCAGCCAAGGGGAGACAGTCTACAATGAGCAGTTCTTC.

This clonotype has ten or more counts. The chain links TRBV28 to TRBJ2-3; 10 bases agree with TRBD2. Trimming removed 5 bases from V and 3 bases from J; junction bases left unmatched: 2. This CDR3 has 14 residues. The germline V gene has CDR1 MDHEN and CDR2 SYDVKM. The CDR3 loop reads CASSPSGSTDTQYF. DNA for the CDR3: TGTGCCAGCAGTCCTAGCGGGAGTACAGATACGCAGTATTTT.

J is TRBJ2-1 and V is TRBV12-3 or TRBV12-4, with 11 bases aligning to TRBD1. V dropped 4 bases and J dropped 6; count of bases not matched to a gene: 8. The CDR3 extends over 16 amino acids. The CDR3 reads CASSSSGTGGCNEQFF. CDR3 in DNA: TGTGCCAGCAGTTCTTCCGGGACAGGGGGTTGCAATGAGCAGTTCTTC.

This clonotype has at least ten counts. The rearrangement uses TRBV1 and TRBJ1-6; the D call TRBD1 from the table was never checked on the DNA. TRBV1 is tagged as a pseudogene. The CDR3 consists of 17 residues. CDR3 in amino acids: CTSSQDVGTPDNSPLHF. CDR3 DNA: TGCACCAGCAGCCAAGATGTCGGGACACCAGATAATTCACCCCTCCACTTT.

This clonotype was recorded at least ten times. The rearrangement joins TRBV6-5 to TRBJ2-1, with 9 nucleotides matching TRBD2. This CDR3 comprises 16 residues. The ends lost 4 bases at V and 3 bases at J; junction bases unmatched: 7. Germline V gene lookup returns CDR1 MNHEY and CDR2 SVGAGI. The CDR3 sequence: CASSSASGMNYNEQFF. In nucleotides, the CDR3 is TGTGCCAGCAGTTCCGCTAGCGGGATGAACTACAATGAGCAGTTCTTC.

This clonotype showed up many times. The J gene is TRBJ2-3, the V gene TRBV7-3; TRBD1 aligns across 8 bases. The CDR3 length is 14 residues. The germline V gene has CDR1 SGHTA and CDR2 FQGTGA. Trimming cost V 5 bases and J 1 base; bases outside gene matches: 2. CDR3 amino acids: CASSLGQGTDTQYF. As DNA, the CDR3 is TGTGCCAGCAGCCTGGGACAGGGCACAGATACGCAGTATTTT.

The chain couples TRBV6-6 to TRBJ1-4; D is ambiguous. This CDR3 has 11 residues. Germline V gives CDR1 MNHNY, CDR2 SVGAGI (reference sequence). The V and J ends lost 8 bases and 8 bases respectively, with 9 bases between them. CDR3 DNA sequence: TGTGCCAGCGGCCTAGCGGAAAAACTGTTTTTT. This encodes CASGLAEKLFF.

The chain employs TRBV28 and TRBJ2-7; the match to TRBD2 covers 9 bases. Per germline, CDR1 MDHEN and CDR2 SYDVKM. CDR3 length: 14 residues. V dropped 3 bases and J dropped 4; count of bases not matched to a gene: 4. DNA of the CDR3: TGTGCCAGCAGTTTTGTCGCGGGAGGGTACGAGCAGTACTTC. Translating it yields CASSFVAGGYEQYF. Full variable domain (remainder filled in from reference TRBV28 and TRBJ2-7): DVKVTQSSRYLVKRTGEKVFLECVQDMDHENMFWYRQDPGLGLRLIYFSYDVKMKEKGDIPEGYSVSREKKERFSLILESASTNQTSMYLCASSFVAGGYEQYFGPGTRLTVT.

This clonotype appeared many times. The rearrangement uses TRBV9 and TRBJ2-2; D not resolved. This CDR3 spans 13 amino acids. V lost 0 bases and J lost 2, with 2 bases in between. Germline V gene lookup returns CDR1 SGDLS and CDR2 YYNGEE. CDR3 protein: CASSVENTGELFF. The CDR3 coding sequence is TGTGCCAGCAGCGTAGAAAACACCGGGGAGCTGTTTTTT.

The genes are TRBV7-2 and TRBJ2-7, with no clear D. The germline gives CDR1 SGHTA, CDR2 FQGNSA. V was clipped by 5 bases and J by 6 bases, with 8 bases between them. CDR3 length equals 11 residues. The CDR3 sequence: CASSRRGEQYF. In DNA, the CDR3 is TGTGCCAGCAGCCGGAGAGGCGAGCAGTACTTC.

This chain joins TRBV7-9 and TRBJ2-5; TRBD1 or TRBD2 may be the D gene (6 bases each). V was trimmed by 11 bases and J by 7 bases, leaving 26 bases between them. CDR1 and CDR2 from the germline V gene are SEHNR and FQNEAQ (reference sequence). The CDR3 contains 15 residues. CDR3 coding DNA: TGTGCCGGCACCCCGGGGGCGGGGCGCACGGGGACCCAGTACTTC. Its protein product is CAGTPGAGRTGTQYF. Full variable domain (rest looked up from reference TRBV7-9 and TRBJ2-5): DTGVSQNPRHKITKRGQNVTFRCDPISEHNRLYWYRQTLGQGPEFLTYFQNEAQLEKSRLLSDRFSAERPKGSFSTLEIQRTEQGDSAMYLCAGTPGAGRTGTQYFGPGTRLLVL.

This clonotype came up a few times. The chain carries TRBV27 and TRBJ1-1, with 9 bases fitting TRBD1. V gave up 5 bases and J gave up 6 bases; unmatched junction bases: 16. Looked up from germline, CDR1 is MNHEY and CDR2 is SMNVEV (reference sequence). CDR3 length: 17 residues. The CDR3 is CASSRWDRVELGPEAFF. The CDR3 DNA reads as TGTGCCAGCAGTCGGTGGGACAGGGTAGAGTTGGGGCCTGAAGCTTTCTTT.

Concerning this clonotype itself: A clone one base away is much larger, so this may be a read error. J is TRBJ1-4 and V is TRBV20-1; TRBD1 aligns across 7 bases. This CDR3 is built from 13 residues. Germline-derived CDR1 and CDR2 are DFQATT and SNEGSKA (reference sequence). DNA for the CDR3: TGCAAAACTCGACAGGGCCTAAATGAAGAACTGTTTTTT. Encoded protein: CKTRQGLNEELFF.

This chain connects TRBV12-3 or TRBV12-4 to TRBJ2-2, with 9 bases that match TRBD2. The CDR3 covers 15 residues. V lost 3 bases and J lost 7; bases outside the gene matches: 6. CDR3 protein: CASSFNRLADGELFF. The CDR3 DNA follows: TGTGCCAGCAGTTTTAACAGACTAGCGGACGGGGAGCTGTTTTTT.

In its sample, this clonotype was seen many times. The CDR3 DNA sequence: TGCGCCAGCAGCTGGACAGGGAGTGACGAGCAGTACTTC. This gives the protein CASSWTGSDEQYF. This chain uses TRBV5-1 with TRBJ2-7; 8 nucleotides line up with TRBD1. The CDR3 runs 13 residues. J was trimmed by 5 bases and V by 3 bases; bases with no gene match: 4. Germline V gene sequence: CDR1 SGHRS, CDR2 YFSETQ. Combining the CDR3 with reference TRBV5-1 and TRBJ2-7 gives the whole variable domain KAGVTQTPRYLIKTRGQQVTLSCSPISGHRSVSWYQQTPGQGLQFLFEYFSETQRNKGNFPGRFSGRQFSNSRSEMNVSTLELGDSALYLCASSWTGSDEQYFGPGTRLTVT.

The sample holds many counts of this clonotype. CDR3 DNA: TGTGCCAGCAGCTTGCCCGGACAGGGAAGGACCGGGGAGCTGTTTTTT. Protein sequence: CASSLPGQGRTGELFF. The chain has TRBV5-5 and TRBJ2-2; 8 positions agree with TRBD1. Germline V gene data show CDR1 as SGHKS and CDR2 as YYEKEE (reference sequence). CDR3 size: 16 residues. Trimming removed 1 base from V and 5 bases from J; junction bases left unmatched: 7.

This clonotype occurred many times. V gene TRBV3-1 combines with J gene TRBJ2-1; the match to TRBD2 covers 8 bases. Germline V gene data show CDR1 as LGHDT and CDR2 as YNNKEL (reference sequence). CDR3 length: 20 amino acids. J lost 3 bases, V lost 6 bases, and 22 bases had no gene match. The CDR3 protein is CASSSPTAQSRGVNYNEQFF. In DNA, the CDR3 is TGTGCCAGCAGTTCGCCGACAGCCCAATCGCGGGGGGTCAACTACAATGAGCAGTTCTTC.

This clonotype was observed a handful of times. The CDR3: CSVDRVGPEQYF. DNA for the CDR3: TGCAGTGTGGACAGGGTAGGCCCCGAGCAGTACTTC. The V call is TRBV20-1, the J call TRBJ2-7, with 8 bases matching TRBD1. Germline V CDR1 and CDR2: DFQATT, SNEGSKA (reference sequence). The CDR3 loop spans 12 amino acids. J was trimmed by 6 bases and V by 7 bases; bases with no gene match: 8.

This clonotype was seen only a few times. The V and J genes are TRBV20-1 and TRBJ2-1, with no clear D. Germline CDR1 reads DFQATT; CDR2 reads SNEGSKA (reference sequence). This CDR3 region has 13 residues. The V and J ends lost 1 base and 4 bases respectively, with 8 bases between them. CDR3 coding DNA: TGCAGTGCTAGAGTCATGGGGTACAATGAGCAGTTCTTC. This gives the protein CSARVMGYNEQFF.

CDR3 in amino acids: CASRGLSSGGASYEQYF. The CDR3 coding sequence is TGTGCCAGCAGAGGTCTATCTAGCGGGGGGGCCTCCTACGAGCAGTACTTC. This chain joins TRBV6-1 and TRBJ2-7, with 12 positions matching TRBD2. CDR1 and CDR2 (germline): MNHNS, SASEGT. The ends lost 6 bases at V and 0 bases at J; junction bases unmatched: 9. The CDR3 totals 17 residues.